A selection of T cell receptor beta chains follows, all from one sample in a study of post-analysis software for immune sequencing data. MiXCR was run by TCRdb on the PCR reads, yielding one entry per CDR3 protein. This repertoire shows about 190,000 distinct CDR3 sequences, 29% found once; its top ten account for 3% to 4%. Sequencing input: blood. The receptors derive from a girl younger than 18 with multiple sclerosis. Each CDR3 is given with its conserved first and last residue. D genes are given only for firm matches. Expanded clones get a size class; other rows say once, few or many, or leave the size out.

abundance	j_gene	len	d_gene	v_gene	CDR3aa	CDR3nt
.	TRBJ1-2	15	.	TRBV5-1	CASSLLGRASDGYTF	TGCGCCAGCAGCTTGTTGGGACGGGCTAGTGACGGCTACACCTTC
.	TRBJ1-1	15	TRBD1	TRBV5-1	CASSLRQGRNTEAFF	TGCGCCAGCAGCCTCCGACAGGGTAGGAACACTGAAGCTTTCTTT
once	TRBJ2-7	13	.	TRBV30	CTWSKGLSYEQYF	TGTACCTGGAGTAAAGGGCTGAGCTACGAGCAGTACTTC
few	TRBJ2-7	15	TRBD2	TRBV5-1	CASSLGLAGHYEQYF	TGCGCCAGCAGCTTGGGCCTAGCGGGACATTACGAGCAGTACTTC
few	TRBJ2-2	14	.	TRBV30	CAWNLQGRTGELFF	TGTGCCTGGAACCTACAGGGGAGGACCGGGGAGCTGTTTTTT
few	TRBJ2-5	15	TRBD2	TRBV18	CASSSTSVIKETQYF	TGTGCCAGCTCATCGACTAGCGTCATAAAAGAGACCCAGTACTTC
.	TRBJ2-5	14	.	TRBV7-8	CASSLGSNQETQYF	TGTGCCAGCAGCTTAGGATCTAACCAAGAGACCCAGTACTTC
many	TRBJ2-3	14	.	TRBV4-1	CASSQVSSRDTQYF	TGCGCCAGCAGCCAAGTCTCTTCGAGAGATACGCAGTATTTT
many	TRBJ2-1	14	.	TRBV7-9	CASSPDHEDDEQFF	TGTGCCAGCAGCCCGGATCATGAGGACGATGAGCAGTTCTTC
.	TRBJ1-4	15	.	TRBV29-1	CSVPTRFVTNEKLFF	TGCAGCGTTCCTACTCGTTTCGTGACTAATGAAAAACTGTTTTTT
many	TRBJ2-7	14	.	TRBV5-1	CASSLTRVAYEQYF	TGCGCCAGCAGCTTGACTAGGGTCGCCTACGAGCAGTACTTC